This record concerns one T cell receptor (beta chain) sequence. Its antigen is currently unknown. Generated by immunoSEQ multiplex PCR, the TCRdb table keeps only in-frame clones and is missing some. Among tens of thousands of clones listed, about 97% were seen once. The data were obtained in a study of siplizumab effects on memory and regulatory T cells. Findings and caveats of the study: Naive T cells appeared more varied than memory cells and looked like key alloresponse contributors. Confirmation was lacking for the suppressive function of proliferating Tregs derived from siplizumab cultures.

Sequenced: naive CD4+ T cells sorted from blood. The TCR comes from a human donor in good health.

CDR3 in amino acids: CASSLVLAGGPDTQYF. The CDR3 nucleotides are TGTGCCAGCAGCTTGGTATTAGCGGGAGGACCAGATACGCAGTATTTT. The genes are TRBV5-5 and TRBJ2-3; TRBD2 matches at 10 bases. The CDR3 is 16 amino acids. Losses at the gene ends were 0 bases for V and 4 bases for J; bases not matched to a gene: 5. Germline loops: CDR1 SGHKS, CDR2 YYEKEE (reference sequence).